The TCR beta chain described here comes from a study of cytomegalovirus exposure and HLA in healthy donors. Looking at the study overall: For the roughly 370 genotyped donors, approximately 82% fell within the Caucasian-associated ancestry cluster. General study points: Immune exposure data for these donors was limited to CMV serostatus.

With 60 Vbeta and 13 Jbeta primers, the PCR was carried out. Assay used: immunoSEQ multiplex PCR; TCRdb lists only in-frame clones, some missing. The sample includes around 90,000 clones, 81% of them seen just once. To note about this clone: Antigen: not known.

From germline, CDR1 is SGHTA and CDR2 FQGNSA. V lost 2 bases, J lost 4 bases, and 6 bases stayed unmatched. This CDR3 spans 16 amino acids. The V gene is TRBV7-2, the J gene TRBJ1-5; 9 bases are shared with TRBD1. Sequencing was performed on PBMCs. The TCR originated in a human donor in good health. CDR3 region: CASSLWDRVRNQPQHF. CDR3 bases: TGTGCCAGCAGCTTATGGGACAGGGTAAGAAATCAGCCCCAGCATTTT.